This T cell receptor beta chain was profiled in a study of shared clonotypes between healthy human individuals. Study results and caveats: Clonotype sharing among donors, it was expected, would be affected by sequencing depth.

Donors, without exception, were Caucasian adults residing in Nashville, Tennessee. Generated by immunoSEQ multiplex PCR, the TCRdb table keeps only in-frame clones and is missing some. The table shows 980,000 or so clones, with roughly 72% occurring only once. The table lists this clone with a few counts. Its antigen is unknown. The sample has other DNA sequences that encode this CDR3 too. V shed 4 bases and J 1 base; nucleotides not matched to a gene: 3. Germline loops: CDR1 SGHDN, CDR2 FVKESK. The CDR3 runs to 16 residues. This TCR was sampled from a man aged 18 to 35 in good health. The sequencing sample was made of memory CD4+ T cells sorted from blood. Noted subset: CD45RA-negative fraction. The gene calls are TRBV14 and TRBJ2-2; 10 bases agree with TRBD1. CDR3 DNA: TGTGCCAGCAGCCCGTGGACAGGGGGGAACACCGGGGAGCTGTTTTTT. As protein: CASSPWTGGNTGELFF.